Described below is a single T cell receptor (beta chain) sequence and its context. Its antigen is currently unknown. Distinct nucleotide sequences in the sample also encode this CDR3. The data stem from a study of T cell responses to AZD1222 COVID-19 vaccine. Study details: Doses given second, at about 4 or about 12 weeks, were pooled. Findings of the study overall: The study sampled repertoires only after the peak T cell response.

The CDR3 has 12 residues. Trimming took 6 bases from V and 3 from J, leaving 8 bases between them. CDR1 is MNHEY and CDR2 is SMNVEV in the germline V gene (reference sequence). Measured with immunoSEQ multiplex PCR; TCRdb has only the in-frame clones, and not every one. The sample lists about 130,000 clones, roughly 88% occurring once. This clonotype was sampled from an adult in good health. The chain has TRBV27 and TRBJ1-2; no definite D call. Material: peripheral blood, obtained on day 0 of AZD1222 vaccination. The CDR3: CASSGSYYGYTF. Here the CDR3 DNA reads TGTGCCAGCAGCGGGAGCTACTATGGCTACACCTTC.